This TCR beta chain was sequenced in a study of CD8 T cells in Susac syndrome. Study results and limitations: The study's TCR sequencing and HLA analysis covered a relatively small number of individuals, and the study acknowledged this.

Random hexamers served to reverse transcribe roughly 0.45 to 1 ug RNA. Multiplex immunoSEQ PCR targeted 54 Vbeta and 13 Jbeta TCR beta segments. Each CDR3 protein is one row after TCRdb ran MiXCR on the immunoSEQ multiplex PCR reads. The data show some 190,000 distinct CDR3 sequences, around 95% seen once. CDR1 and CDR2 from the germline V gene are SGHDT and YYEEEE. The V gene lost 1 base and the J gene lost 5 bases, with 7 bases spanning the gap. This CDR3 is built from 12 residues. Notes on this clonotype: The antigen is unknown.

This chain connects TRBV5-6 to TRBJ2-7; D is unresolved. The sequenced sample was CD4+ T cells from PBMCs. The TCR sequence derives from a human donor with multiple sclerosis. CDR3 coding DNA: TGTGCCAGCAGCTTGCGGTGGGACGAGCAGTACTTC. It codes for CASSLRWDEQYF. Full variable domain (missing parts from reference TRBV5-6 and TRBJ2-7): DAGVTQSPTHLIKTRGQQVTLRCSPKSGHDTVSWYQQALGQGPQFIFQYYEEEERQRGNFPDRFSGHQFPNYSSELNVNALLLGDSALYLCASSLRWDEQYFGPGTRLTVT.